These 19 T cell receptor beta chains originate from one sample sequenced in a study of cytomegalovirus exposure and HLA in healthy donors. PCR was performed using 60 Vbeta and 13 Jbeta primers. Libraries were prepared by immunoSEQ multiplex PCR; TCRdb keeps only in-frame clonotypes and omits some of them. The repertoire includes about 160,000 clones, around 80% of them detected once, and around 6% sits in the top ten. Input material: PBMCs. The receptors were gathered from a man between 45 and 60 years old in good health and CMV-seropositive.

J is TRBJ2-3 and V is TRBV19, with TRBD2 as a possible D gene (6 bases). Trimming took 5 bases from V and 0 from J, leaving 9 bases between them. Germline lookup yields CDR1 LNHDA and CDR2 SQIVND (reference sequence). This CDR3 comprises 14 residues. This CDR3 is CASSASASTDTQYF. For the CDR3, the DNA is TGTGCCAGTAGTGCTAGCGCAAGCACAGATACGCAGTATTTT.

This clone appeared a few times. The chain links TRBV6-1 to TRBJ1-5; the match to TRBD1 covers 7 bases. J lost 11 bases, V lost 2 bases, and 9 bases had no gene match. Germline CDR1 and CDR2: MNHNS and SASEGT. This CDR3 is 14 amino acids long. The chain's CDR3 is CASSERDSGGAQHF. As DNA, the CDR3 is TGTGCCAGCAGTGAACGGGACAGTGGGGGAGCCCAGCATTTT.

This sequence joins TRBV2 and TRBJ1-1, with D perhaps TRBD1 (6 bases). Germline V gene lookup returns CDR1 SNHLY and CDR2 FYNNEI. Trimming left V 8 bases short and J 7 bases short, with 17 bases between. This CDR3 is 13 amino acids long. CDR3 nucleotide sequence: TGTGCCAGCGCCGACGGGGGGGGCCTTGAAGCTTTCTTT. This gives the protein CASADGGGLEAFF.

This sequence joins TRBV15 and TRBJ1-1; D ambiguous. CDR1 LNHNV and CDR2 YYDKDF come from the germline V gene (reference sequence). This CDR3 comprises 11 residues. V lost 0 bases and J 8 bases, leaving 4 bases between the germline ends. CDR3 region: CATSRETEAFF. The CDR3 nucleotides read TGTGCCACCAGCAGAGAAACAGAAGCTTTCTTT.

This chain connects TRBV5-4 to TRBJ1-3, with 7 bases fitting TRBD1. The CDR3 spans 15 residues. V dropped 4 bases and J dropped 2; count of bases not matched to a gene: 6. CDR1 and CDR2 (germline): SGHNT, YYREEE (reference sequence). The CDR3 reads CASSGGTAPGNTIYF. The CDR3 bases are TGTGCCAGCAGCGGGGGGACAGCCCCTGGAAACACCATATATTTT.

The rearrangement joins TRBV29-1 to TRBJ2-1; 7 nucleotides line up with TRBD1. With 1 base clipped from V and 6 bases from J, the junction kept 9 bases outside the gene matches. Germline CDR1 and CDR2: SQVTM and ANQGSEA. The CDR3 sequence is 15 residues long. The CDR3 is CSVEVARGYSNEQFF. In nucleotides, the CDR3 is TGCAGCGTTGAAGTGGCCAGGGGGTATTCCAATGAGCAGTTCTTC.

In this sample, this clone turned up a few times. The rearrangement uses TRBV6-1 and TRBJ2-1, with D hard to call. The V and J ends lost 2 bases and 0 bases respectively, with 14 bases between them. The CDR3 contains 17 residues. Germline-derived CDR1 and CDR2 are MNHNS and SASEGT. CDR3 sequence: CASSEQRWVPSYNEQFF. For the CDR3, the DNA is TGTGCCAGCAGTGAACAGAGGTGGGTCCCCTCCTACAATGAGCAGTTCTTC.

The chain is built from TRBV5-1 and TRBJ2-1; the match to TRBD2 covers 10 bases. The V gene's germline CDR1 is SGHRS and CDR2 YFSETQ. CDR3 length equals 15 residues. With V trimmed by 4 bases and J by 5 bases, 6 bases remained unmatched. This CDR3 reads CASSATSGAHNEQFF. Here the CDR3 DNA reads TGCGCCAGCAGCGCCACTAGCGGGGCCCACAATGAGCAGTTCTTC.

The chain joins TRBV5-1 to TRBJ2-3; 7 bases align to TRBD2. The CDR3 totals 15 residues. Germline CDR1 is SGHRS and CDR2 is YFSETQ. V was clipped by 0 bases and J by 5 bases; unmatched bases: 6. This CDR3 reads CASSLDAGVLDTQYF. In DNA, the CDR3 is TGCGCCAGCAGCTTGGACGCGGGAGTGTTAGATACGCAGTATTTT.

This clone has a single count. The rearrangement uses TRBV19 and TRBJ2-4; no clear D. Germline V gene lookup returns CDR1 LNHDA and CDR2 SQIVND (reference sequence). V gave up 7 bases and J gave up 8 bases, with 18 bases separating them. The CDR3 is 14 residues long. In nucleotides, the CDR3 is TGTGCCAGTACGGATCACCGAGGCCTTGACATTCAGTACTTC. This sequence encodes CASTDHRGLDIQYF. Full variable domain (outside the CDR3, taken from reference TRBV19 and TRBJ2-4): DGGITQSPKYLFRKEGQNVTLSCEQNLNHDAMYWYRQDPGQGLRLIYYSQIVNDFQKGDIAEGYSVSREKKESFPLTVTSAQKNPTAFYLCASTDHRGLDIQYFGAGTRLSVL.

V is TRBV5-4 and J is TRBJ1-2; the D gene is possibly TRBD1 (6 bases). Germline-derived CDR1 and CDR2 are SGHNT and YYREEE (reference sequence). The CDR3 extends over 14 amino acids. Deletions cut 3 bases from V and 2 bases from J, with 11 bases between. The CDR3 region is CASSSTGQNYGYTF. CDR3 nucleotides: TGTGCCAGCAGCTCAACCGGACAGAACTATGGCTACACCTTC.

The count of this clone is one. The chain uses TRBV21-1 and TRBJ2-2; the D call of TRBD1 is as the table states it, not checked on the DNA. TRBV21-1 is a pseudogene. The CDR3 is made up of 15 amino acids. CDR3 sequence: CASSKRYRDTGELFF. The CDR3 region has the DNA TGTGCCAGCAGCAAACGATACAGGGACACCGGGGAGCTGTTTTTT.

The chain has TRBV2 and TRBJ1-2; tentatively, D is TRBD1 (6 bases). CDR3 length: 14 amino acids. The germline V gene has CDR1 SNHLY and CDR2 FYNNEI. V was pared by 7 bases and J by 0 bases, with 12 bases between. CDR3 bases: TGTGCCAGCATCCGACAGGATTCTAACTATGGCTACACCTTC. Translation gives CASIRQDSNYGYTF. The full variable domain, rest sourced from reference TRBV2 and TRBJ1-2, is EPEVTQTPSHQVTQMGQEVILRCVPISNHLYFYWYRQILGQKVEFLVSFYNNEISEKSEIFDDQFSVERPDGSNFTLKIRSTKLEDSAMYFCASIRQDSNYGYTFGSGTRLTVV.

The V gene is TRBV7-9, the J gene TRBJ1-1; TRBD1 aligns across 7 bases. This CDR3 contains 15 residues. Losses at the gene ends were 4 bases for V and 0 bases for J; bases not matched to a gene: 5. From germline, CDR1 is SEHNR and CDR2 FQNEAQ (reference sequence). CDR3: CASSSTGTMNTEAFF. The CDR3 nucleotides are TGTGCCAGCAGCTCGACAGGGACAATGAACACTGAAGCTTTCTTT. Combining the CDR3 with reference TRBV7-9 and TRBJ1-1 gives the whole variable domain DTGVSQNPRHKITKRGQNVTFRCDPISEHNRLYWYRQTLGQGPEFLTYFQNEAQLEKSRLLSDRFSAERPKGSFSTLEIQRTEQGDSAMYLCASSSTGTMNTEAFFGQGTRLTVV.

V usage is TRBV6-5 and J usage is TRBJ1-1; D is perhaps TRBD1 (5 bases). Trimming shortened V by 6 bases and J by 1 base, and 15 bases separated the two germline ends. CDR1 and CDR2 (germline): MNHEY, SVGAGI. CDR3 length: 15 residues. The CDR3 sequence is CASSPRGPGNTEAFF. The CDR3 bases are TGTGCCAGCAGCCCGCGGGGCCCGGGGAACACTGAAGCTTTCTTT.

This clone occurred a few times. This sequence joins TRBV5-1 and TRBJ1-1, with D possibly matching TRBD1 (6 bases). Deletions cut 3 bases from V and 6 bases from J, with 12 bases between. Germline V gene sequence: CDR1 SGHRS, CDR2 YFSETQ. There are 13 residues in the CDR3. The CDR3 DNA sequence: TGCGCCAGCAGCTCACAGGGCACGGCTGAAGCTTTCTTT. Translating gives CASSSQGTAEAFF.

The genes are TRBV5-1 and TRBJ1-2; weak D call: TRBD1 (5 bases). Per germline, CDR1 SGHRS and CDR2 YFSETQ. The ends were cut back, 5 bases at V and 3 bases at J, with 14 bases in the middle. This CDR3 has 14 residues. The CDR3 DNA sequence: TGCGCCAGCAGTCCGAGAGGGGAGGACTATGGCTACACCTTC. It specifies CASSPRGEDYGYTF.

The chain employs TRBV28 and TRBJ1-1; TRBD1 matches at 8 bases. Germline trimming cut 5 bases from V and 1 base from J; bases unmatched to any gene: 3. The CDR3 extends over 14 amino acids. Germline CDR1 MDHEN, CDR2 SYDVKM. The CDR3 coding sequence is TGTGCCAGCAGTCTAGGACAGGGGAACACTGAAGCTTTCTTT. It yields the protein CASSLGQGNTEAFF.

The chain links TRBV4-2 to TRBJ2-1, with a possible D match to TRBD1 (6 bases). Germline V gene sequence: CDR1 LGHNA, CDR2 YNFKEQ. V lost 3 bases, J lost 8 bases, and 14 bases lay in between. The CDR3 length is 14 residues. The CDR3 nucleotides read TGTGCCAGCAGCCACCTACAGGGTCGCGATGAGCAGTTCTTC. This sequence encodes CASSHLQGRDEQFF.